The 28 T cell receptor beta chains in this list originate from one sample, sequenced in a study of response to subunit inactivated influenza vaccine (dated 2018 in TCRdb). The library was built by means of RT-PCR. Sequencing took place on an Illumina HiSeq 2500. Clones were called with MiXCR by TCRdb after fastp trimmed the public reads at Q25, and only in-frame beta chains were retained. Duplicate CDR3 protein sequences are folded into a single record with the most common DNA and genes. In all, the sample holds about 240,000 distinct CDR3 sequences, and 9.5% to 15% of those were seen once. Under 10% of the sample belongs to the ten largest clones. The sample was non-naive T cells sorted from PBMCs, taken about 14 days before vaccination. The cell subset or site tag for this specimen amounts to: memory T cell fraction. The receptors derive from a man in his fifties or sixties who received an inactivated influenza vaccine. Donor details come from another sample of the same person, matched by shared clones.

The J gene is TRBJ2-3, the V gene TRBV20-1, with TRBD2 matching over 13 bases. With 5 bases clipped from V and 0 bases from J, the junction kept 11 bases outside the gene matches. The CDR3 is 18 amino acids. The germline gives CDR1 DFQATT, CDR2 SNEGSKA (reference sequence). The CDR3 loop reads CSAESFGLAGESTDTQYF. CDR3 nucleotides: TGCAGTGCTGAATCCTTCGGACTAGCGGGGGAGAGCACAGATACGCAGTATTTT.

The V and J genes are TRBV7-2 and TRBJ2-1, with 10 positions matching TRBD1. Looked up from germline, CDR1 is SGHTA and CDR2 is FQGNSA. V lost 5 bases, J lost 7 bases, and 8 bases stayed unmatched. The CDR3 has 15 amino acids. As DNA, the CDR3 is TGTGCCAGCAGCCCAAGACAGGGGGCTAAGAATGAGCAGTTCTTC. It yields the protein CASSPRQGAKNEQFF.

The chain recombines TRBV4-3 with TRBJ2-7, with 7 bases that match TRBD2. The CDR3 spans 15 residues. The trim removed 4 bases at V and 2 bases at J, leaving 8 bases unmatched. The germline V gene has CDR1 LGHNA and CDR2 YSLEER. The CDR3 bases are TGCGCCAGCAGCCTCCGGGAGGTTGGGACCTACGAGCAGTACTTC. This gives the protein CASSLREVGTYEQYF.

This clonotype was counted only a few times. This chain joins TRBV28 and TRBJ2-7; the D gene could be TRBD1 or TRBD2 (5 bases each). CDR3 length: 13 amino acids. V dropped 5 bases and J dropped 2 bases, with 10 bases sitting between them. Germline V lookup: CDR1 MDHEN, CDR2 SYDVKM. The CDR3 loop is CASSDSGAYEQYF. The CDR3 DNA sequence: TGTGCCAGCAGTGACAGCGGAGCCTACGAGCAGTACTTC. Drawing the rest from reference TRBV28 and TRBJ2-7, the complete variable domain is DVKVTQSSRYLVKRTGEKVFLECVQDMDHENMFWYRQDPGLGLRLIYFSYDVKMKEKGDIPEGYSVSREKKERFSLILESASTNQTSMYLCASSDSGAYEQYFGPGTRLTVT.

This clonotype was observed a few times. The rearrangement joins TRBV3-1 to TRBJ2-5, with no clear D. The CDR3 length is 12 residues. V shed 1 base and J shed 7 bases, with 7 bases lying between them. Germline assignment: CDR1 LGHDT and CDR2 YNNKEL (reference sequence). CDR3 residues: CASSQGEVTQYF. The DNA of the CDR3 is TGTGCCAGCAGCCAAGGAGAAGTGACCCAGTACTTC.

This clonotype was seen a handful of times. This sequence joins TRBV4-1 and TRBJ2-3; D might be TRBD2 (8 bases). The CDR3 contains 21 residues. The V end lost 2 bases, the J end lost 0 bases, and 27 bases lay between the germline ends. Germline V gives CDR1 MGHRA, CDR2 YSYEKL. CDR3 bases: TGCGCCAGCAGCCAACTCTTCACAGGGGCGGGGGGCAGATCAAGCACAGATACGCAGTATTTT. It specifies CASSQLFTGAGGRSSTDTQYF.

This clonotype has at least ten counts. The chain has TRBV12-3 or TRBV12-4 and TRBJ2-6, with 8 bases aligning to TRBD1. The trim removed 7 bases at V and 2 bases at J, leaving 7 bases unmatched. The CDR3 consists of 16 residues. The CDR3 region has the DNA TGTGCCAGCACGAGTCAGGGGGCAGCTGGGGCCAACGTCCTGACTTTC. Protein: CASTSQGAAGANVLTF.

This clonotype was detected a few times. The chain employs TRBV29-1 and TRBJ2-5; D is perhaps TRBD1 or TRBD2 (5 bases each). This CDR3 is built from 14 residues. V gave up 7 bases and J gave up 0 bases, with 15 bases separating them. Germline V gene data show CDR1 as SQVTM and CDR2 as ANQGSEA. CDR3 loop: CSAFAVGHQETQYF. In DNA form, the CDR3 reads TGCAGCGCTTTTGCCGTGGGACACCAAGAGACCCAGTACTTC.

This clonotype was seen a handful of times. The chain links TRBV20-1 to TRBJ2-1; 7 nucleotides match TRBD2. The germline V gene encodes CDR1 DFQATT and CDR2 SNEGSKA (reference sequence). The length of the CDR3 is 13 residues. Losses at the gene ends were 3 bases for V and 6 bases for J; bases not matched to a gene: 5. CDR3: CSASLPGGNEQFF. Written as DNA, the CDR3 is TGCAGTGCTAGTCTCCCGGGAGGCAATGAGCAGTTCTTC.

The J gene is TRBJ2-7, the V gene TRBV7-8, with TRBD1 matching over 8 bases. The germline V gene encodes CDR1 SGHVS and CDR2 FQNEAQ. Losses at the gene ends were 1 base for V and 5 bases for J; bases not matched to a gene: 10. The CDR3 is made up of 16 amino acids. The CDR3 protein is CASSLGARTGNHEQYF. The CDR3 coding sequence is TGTGCCAGCAGCTTAGGAGCTCGGACAGGGAACCACGAGCAGTACTTC.

Notes on this clonotype: A read error may be the cause here, since a much bigger clone is one base away. The J gene is TRBJ2-2, the V gene TRBV12-3 or TRBV12-4; 7 positions agree with TRBD2. This CDR3 has 15 residues. V was clipped by 3 bases and J by 7 bases; unmatched bases: 8. The CDR3 nucleotides are TGTGCCAGCAGTTTCCTAGCGGCAAGGGGCGGGGAGCTGTTTTTT. It yields the protein CASSFLAARGGELFF.

This clonotype has a handful of counts. The chain uses TRBV15 and TRBJ2-1; D might be TRBD1 (5 bases). The germline V gene has CDR1 LNHNV and CDR2 YYDKDF (reference sequence). V lost 8 bases and J 3 bases, leaving 11 bases between the germline ends. The CDR3 sequence is 13 residues long. The CDR3 coding sequence is TGTGCCACCGGAACAGGAAACTACAATGAGCAGTTCTTC. Translating it yields CATGTGNYNEQFF.

This clonotype was detected ten times or more. The chain joins TRBV15 to TRBJ2-1; D unclear. CDR1 is LNHNV and CDR2 is YYDKDF in the germline V gene (reference sequence). CDR3 length: 18 amino acids. V lost 0 bases, J lost 0 bases, and 15 bases lay in between. The CDR3 DNA reads as TGTGCCACCAGCAGAGAGGGTTTCCAGTTGGGCTCCTACAATGAGCAGTTCTTC. It encodes CATSREGFQLGSYNEQFF.

This clonotype was seen repeatedly, ten times or more. CDR3 bases: TGCAGTGCTAGAGTCCAGGGTTGGGGCTACACCTTC. It codes for CSARVQGWGYTF. The chain joins TRBV20-1 to TRBJ1-2; D might be TRBD1 (5 bases). Germline V gene sequence: CDR1 DFQATT, CDR2 SNEGSKA (reference sequence). Trimming cost V 1 base and J 8 bases, with 11 bases left between them. This CDR3 region has 12 residues.

This clonotype was observed a handful of times. The chain uses TRBV7-2 and TRBJ2-7, with 16 bases that match TRBD2. The V gene end was trimmed by 1 base and the J gene end by 7 bases; junction bases not matched to a gene: 4. The CDR3 extends over 16 amino acids. Germline V gene lookup returns CDR1 SGHTA and CDR2 FQGNSA. The DNA for the CDR3 is TGTGCCAGCAGCTTAGTGCCGGGACTAGCGGGAGGGGAGCAGTACTTC. Amino acids: CASSLVPGLAGGEQYF.

Here the CDR3 reads CRTSGLAGNRETQYF. The CDR3, as DNA: TGCAGAACTTCGGGACTAGCGGGGAACCGGGAGACCCAGTACTTC. The rearrangement joins TRBV20-1 to TRBJ2-5; 13 nucleotides align to TRBD2. The CDR3 covers 15 residues. Looked up from germline, CDR1 is DFQATT and CDR2 is SNEGSKA (reference sequence).

This clonotype has just a few counts. This chain joins TRBV11-2 and TRBJ1-3; D is uncertain. The CDR3 sequence is 17 residues long. The V end was cut by 5 bases, the J end by 2 bases, with 19 bases between. Looked up from germline, CDR1 is SGHAT and CDR2 is FQNNGV. As DNA, the CDR3 is TGTGCCAGCAGCCGATCAGCAACGCGGTTCACTGGAAACACCATATATTTT. Protein product: CASSRSATRFTGNTIYF. The variable domain in full, with the rest retrieved from reference TRBV11-2 and TRBJ1-3, is EAGVAQSPRYKIIEKRQSVAFWCNPISGHATLYWYQQILGQGPKLLIQFQNNGVVDDSQLPKDRFSAERLKGVDSTLKIQPAKLEDSAVYLCASSRSATRFTGNTIYFGEGSWLTVV.

This clonotype was detected only a few times. The gene calls are TRBV7-6 and TRBJ2-4, with 9 positions matching TRBD2. The length of the CDR3 is 16 residues. Losses at the gene ends were 6 bases for V and 1 base for J; bases not matched to a gene: 7. CDR1 is SGHVS, CDR2 FNYEAQ, per germline. Here the CDR3 DNA reads TGTGCCAGCAGTCCGGGACTAGCTTTGGCCAAAAACATTCAGTACTTC. This gives the protein CASSPGLALAKNIQYF.

The gene calls are TRBV20-1 and TRBJ2-5; 8 nucleotides agree with TRBD1. Trimming took 0 bases from V and 2 from J; bases not matched to a gene: 5. The CDR3 runs to 15 residues. CDR1 is DFQATT and CDR2 is SNEGSKA in the germline V gene (reference sequence). The CDR3 spells CSAREGRTGQETQYF. The DNA of the CDR3 is TGCAGTGCTAGAGAAGGAAGGACAGGGCAAGAGACCCAGTACTTC.

This clonotype was observed many times. V is TRBV7-3 and J is TRBJ1-6; TRBD1 matches at 8 bases. Germline loops: CDR1 SGHTA, CDR2 FQGTGA. The CDR3 totals 15 residues. V gave up 4 bases and J gave up 8 bases; unmatched junction bases: 7. Written as DNA, the CDR3 is TGTGCCAGCAGCTCCGGACAGGGAAGGCATTCACCCCTCCACTTT. This gives the protein CASSSGQGRHSPLHF.

This clonotype appeared a few times. V is TRBV7-9 and J is TRBJ1-2; D might be TRBD1 (6 bases). Between the trimmed V and J ends, which lost 2 bases and 8 bases, there was a span of 9 bases. Germline values: CDR1 SEHNR, CDR2 FQNEAQ (reference sequence). The CDR3 consists of 12 residues. The CDR3 bases are TGTGCCAGCAGCTTACCCCAGGGGGGCTACACCTTC. Translated, it gives CASSLPQGGYTF.

The chain links TRBV29-1 to TRBJ2-3; no clear D. Germline V gene sequence: CDR1 SQVTM, CDR2 ANQGSEA. V was clipped by 4 bases and J by 1 base, with 12 bases between them. The CDR3 sequence is 14 residues long. CDR3 residues: CSVAIGVGTDTQYF. DNA for the CDR3: TGCAGCGTTGCTATTGGGGTTGGCACAGATACGCAGTATTTT.

This clonotype was observed a handful of times. This chain uses TRBV20-1 with TRBJ1-1, with a possible D match to TRBD1 (5 bases). The CDR3 has 14 amino acids. Germline values: CDR1 DFQATT, CDR2 SNEGSKA (reference sequence). V gave up 5 bases and J gave up 2 bases, with 15 bases separating them. The CDR3 sequence is CSAVPGLGNTEAFF. The CDR3 DNA sequence: TGCAGTGCTGTTCCGGGGCTAGGAAACACTGAAGCTTTCTTT.

This chain links TRBV28 with TRBJ2-1, with 7 positions matching TRBD1. Germline V CDR1 and CDR2: MDHEN, SYDVKM. V lost 4 bases, J lost 4 bases, and 10 bases stayed unmatched. The CDR3 sequence is 16 residues long. CDR3 protein: CASSSARQGAYNEQFF. The CDR3 region has the DNA TGTGCCAGCAGTTCCGCCCGACAGGGCGCTTACAATGAGCAGTTCTTC.

There are a few counts of this clonotype. This rearrangement joins TRBV28 to TRBJ2-5, with D possibly being TRBD1 (5 bases). The germline V and J ends were trimmed by 2 bases and 5 bases, with 21 bases remaining between them. The germline V gene has CDR1 MDHEN and CDR2 SYDVKM. There are 17 residues in the CDR3. The CDR3 reads CASSLRTLALYGETQYF. In DNA form, the CDR3 reads TGTGCCAGCAGTTTACGGACACTGGCCCTCTACGGGGAGACCCAGTACTTC.

CDR3: CASSPNRDRGNEQYF. CDR3 nucleotides: TGTGCCAGCAGCCCCAACCGGGACAGGGGGAACGAGCAGTACTTC. The rearrangement joins TRBV28 to TRBJ2-7; 11 bases align to TRBD1. Germline V gene sequence: CDR1 MDHEN, CDR2 SYDVKM. V lost 6 bases and J lost 5; bases outside the gene matches: 9. The CDR3 has 15 amino acids. Full variable domain (rest looked up from reference TRBV28 and TRBJ2-7): DVKVTQSSRYLVKRTGEKVFLECVQDMDHENMFWYRQDPGLGLRLIYFSYDVKMKEKGDIPEGYSVSREKKERFSLILESASTNQTSMYLCASSPNRDRGNEQYFGPGTRLTVT.

This clonotype was recorded at least ten times. CDR3 sequence reads: CSAFQGAMAGTEAFF. The CDR3, as DNA: TGCAGTGCTTTCCAGGGGGCGATGGCAGGCACTGAAGCTTTCTTT. The chain carries TRBV20-1 and TRBJ1-1, with 8 bases identical to TRBD1. The V segment lost 5 bases and the J segment 4 bases; nucleotides outside the gene matches: 12. Germline V gene data show CDR1 as DFQATT and CDR2 as SNEGSKA (reference sequence). The CDR3 is 15 residues long.

The rearrangement joins TRBV2 to TRBJ2-5; no definite D call. Germline lookup yields CDR1 SNHLY and CDR2 FYNNEI. Between the trimmed V and J ends, which lost 4 bases and 5 bases, there was a span of 8 bases. The CDR3 is made up of 12 amino acids. CDR3 sequence: CASSGAAETQYF. DNA of the CDR3: TGTGCCAGCAGTGGCGCCGCTGAGACCCAGTACTTC.